This T cell receptor (beta chain) is from a study of identical twins. Healthy Caucasian individuals made up all the donors. A word on this clonotype: The antigen is undetermined.

Regarding the study as a whole: In drawing conclusions, the study used cross-sectional statistical analysis and did not follow the same donors. There were fewer insertions in abundant cord blood beta clonotypes, but memory repertoires showed no such pattern.

TCRdb called the 5' RACE reads again in MiXCR, with one record for every CDR3 protein. The table has roughly 1,500,000 distinct CDR3 sequences, less than 35% seen once. The source is a newborn girl in good health. The sample taken for sequencing was cord blood.

CDR3 loop: CSAGFGTGGTDTQYF. The CDR3 region has the DNA TGCAGTGCTGGGTTTGGGACAGGGGGCACAGATACGCAGTATTTT. V is TRBV20-1 and J is TRBJ2-3; 10 nucleotides agree with TRBD1. Unmatched junction bases numbered 6, after V lost 5 bases and J lost 1 base. Germline-derived CDR1 and CDR2 are DFQATT and SNEGSKA (reference sequence). The CDR3 extends over 15 amino acids.